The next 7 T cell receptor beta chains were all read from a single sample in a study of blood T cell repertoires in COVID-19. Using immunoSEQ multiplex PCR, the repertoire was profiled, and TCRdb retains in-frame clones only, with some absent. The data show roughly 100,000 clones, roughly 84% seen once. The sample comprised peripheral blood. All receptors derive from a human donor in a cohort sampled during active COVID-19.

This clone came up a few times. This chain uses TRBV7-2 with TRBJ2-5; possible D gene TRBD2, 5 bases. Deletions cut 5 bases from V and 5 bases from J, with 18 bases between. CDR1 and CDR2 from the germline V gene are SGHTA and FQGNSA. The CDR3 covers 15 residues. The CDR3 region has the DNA TGTGCCAGCAGCCCCCGGACCCTTACGGGGGAGACCCAGTACTTC. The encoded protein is CASSPRTLTGETQYF.

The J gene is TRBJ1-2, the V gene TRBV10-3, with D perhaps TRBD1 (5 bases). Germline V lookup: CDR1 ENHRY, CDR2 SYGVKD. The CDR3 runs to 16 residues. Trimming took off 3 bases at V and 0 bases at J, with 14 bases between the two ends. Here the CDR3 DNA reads TGTGCCATCAGTGAATCCGCCTCAGGGCCTAACTATGGCTACACCTTC. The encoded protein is CAISESASGPNYGYTF.

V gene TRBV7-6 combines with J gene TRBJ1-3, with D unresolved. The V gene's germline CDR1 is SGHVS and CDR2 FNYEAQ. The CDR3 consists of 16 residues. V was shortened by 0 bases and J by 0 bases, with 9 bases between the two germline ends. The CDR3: CASSLASGSSGNTIYF. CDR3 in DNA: TGTGCCAGCAGCTTAGCATCGGGAAGCTCTGGAAACACCATATATTTT.

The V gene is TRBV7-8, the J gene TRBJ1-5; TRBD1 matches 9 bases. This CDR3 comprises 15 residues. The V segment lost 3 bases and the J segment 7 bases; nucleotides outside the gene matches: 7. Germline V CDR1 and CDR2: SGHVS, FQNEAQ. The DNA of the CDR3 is TGTGCCAGCAGCTTGGATGACAGGGGGGGACAGCCCCAGCATTTT. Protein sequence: CASSLDDRGGQPQHF. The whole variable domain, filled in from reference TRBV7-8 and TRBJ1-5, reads GAGVSQSPRYKVAKRGQDVALRCDPISGHVSLFWYQQALGQGPEFLTYFQNEAQLDKSGLPSDRFFAERPEGSVSTLKIQRTQQEDSAVYLCASSLDDRGGQPQHFGDGTRLSIL.

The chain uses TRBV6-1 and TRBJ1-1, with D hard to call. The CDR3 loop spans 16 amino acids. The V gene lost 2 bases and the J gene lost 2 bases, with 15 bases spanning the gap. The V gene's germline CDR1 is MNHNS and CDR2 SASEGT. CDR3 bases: TGTGCCAGCAGTGAACGTGGGCCTTCCTCCAACACTGAAGCTTTCTTT. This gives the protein CASSERGPSSNTEAFF.

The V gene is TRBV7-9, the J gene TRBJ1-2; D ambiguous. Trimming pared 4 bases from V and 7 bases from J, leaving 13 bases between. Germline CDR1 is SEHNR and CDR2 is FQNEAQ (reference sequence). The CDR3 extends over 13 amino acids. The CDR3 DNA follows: TGTGCCAGCAGCTCGTCCGGGAATTCTGGCTACACCTTC. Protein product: CASSSSGNSGYTF.

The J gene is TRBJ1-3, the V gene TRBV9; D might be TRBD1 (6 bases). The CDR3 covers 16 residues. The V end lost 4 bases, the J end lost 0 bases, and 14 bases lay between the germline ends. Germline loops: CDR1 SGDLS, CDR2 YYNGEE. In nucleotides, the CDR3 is TGTGCCAGCAGCCCCAGGGGATCTTACTCTGGAAACACCATATATTTT. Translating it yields CASSPRGSYSGNTIYF.